Listed here are 15 T cell receptor beta chains from one sample, sequenced in a study of radiotherapy plus CTLA-4 blockade in lung cancer. The protocol was immunoSEQ multiplex PCR, while the TCRdb copy is restricted to in-frame clones and leaves out a portion. The table shows some 51,000 clones, with approximately 80% occurring only once. Sequencing used peripheral blood, obtained from a patient treated with radiotherapy plus ipilimumab. The source is a human donor with non-small cell lung cancer whose response to radiotherapy plus ipilimumab could not be evaluated.

CDR3 in amino acids: CASSPLRGDEQFF. The CDR3 DNA follows: TGTGCCAGCTCACCACTGCGGGGGGATGAGCAGTTCTTC. This sequence joins TRBV18 and TRBJ2-1, with 8 bases fitting TRBD2. J was trimmed by 8 bases and V by 1 base; bases with no gene match: 1. The CDR3 spans 13 residues. Germline V lookup: CDR1 KGHSH, CDR2 LQKENI. Full variable domain (remainder filled in from reference TRBV18 and TRBJ2-1): NAGVMQNPRHLVRRRGQEARLRCSPMKGHSHVYWYRQLPEEGLKFMVYLQKENIIDESGMPKERFSAEFPKEGPSILRIQQVVRGDSAAYFCASSPLRGDEQFFGPGTRLTVL.

This clone was found a few times. The chain joins TRBV21-1 to TRBJ2-7; the table calls TRBD1, which could not be checked here. TRBV21-1 is flagged as a pseudogene. The CDR3 spans 14 residues. The CDR3, as DNA: TGTGCCAACATAAACGGGACAGGGCTCCACGAGCAGTACTTC. Translated: CANINGTGLHEQYF.

In its sample, this clone was seen a few times. The rearrangement joins TRBV19 to TRBJ1-5; no clear D. The V and J ends lost 7 bases and 6 bases respectively, with 10 bases between them. The CDR3 is made up of 12 amino acids. CDR1 and CDR2 (germline): LNHDA, SQIVND (reference sequence). CDR3 residues: CASNPPSQPQHF. DNA for the CDR3: TGTGCCAGTAATCCACCGAGTCAGCCCCAGCATTTT.

The V call is TRBV4-3, the J call TRBJ2-2; 7 positions agree with TRBD2. CDR3 size: 15 residues. V trimming: 4 bases; J trimming: 5 bases; junction bases outside the gene matches: 7. CDR1 is LGHNA, CDR2 YSLEER, per germline. CDR3 DNA: TGCGCCAGCAGCCGAGGCGGGAGCGGAACCGGGGAGCTGTTTTTT. It yields the protein CASSRGGSGTGELFF.

The genes are TRBV4-2 and TRBJ2-7, with D possibly being TRBD1 (6 bases). This CDR3 has 14 amino acids. V lost 1 base to trimming and J lost 2 bases, with 9 bases between them. Germline V gives CDR1 LGHNA, CDR2 YNFKEQ. The CDR3 DNA is TGTGCCAGCAGCCAAGTAACAGGGACCTACGAGCAGTACTTC. Translating gives CASSQVTGTYEQYF.

V and J are TRBV9 and TRBJ2-1; TRBD1 matches 12 bases. Germline CDR1 is SGDLS and CDR2 is YYNGEE. The V and J ends lost 4 bases and 5 bases, in that order; junction bases with no gene match: 10. The CDR3 has 17 amino acids. Here the CDR3 reads CASSSRDRGPVDNEQFF. CDR3 nucleotide sequence: TGTGCCAGCAGCTCCCGGGACAGGGGGCCTGTCGACAATGAGCAGTTCTTC.

This clone is a singleton in its sample. The chain carries TRBV9 and TRBJ1-5; D is unresolved. The CDR3 sequence is 14 residues long. The ends were cut back, 3 bases at V and 0 bases at J, with 7 bases in the middle. The germline gives CDR1 SGDLS, CDR2 YYNGEE. CDR3 sequence reads: CASSADISNQPQHF. As DNA, the CDR3 is TGTGCCAGCAGCGCCGACATTAGCAATCAGCCCCAGCATTTT.

The V call is TRBV15, the J call TRBJ2-1, with 10 bases that match TRBD1. V shed 0 bases and J 8 bases; nucleotides not matched to a gene: 4. The CDR3 is 15 residues long. Germline V lookup: CDR1 LNHNV, CDR2 YYDKDF (reference sequence). The CDR3 nucleotides read TGTGCCACCAGCAGAGAGGGGACAGGGGTCGATGAGCAGTTCTTC. As protein: CATSREGTGVDEQFF.

V gene TRBV21-1 combines with J gene TRBJ2-7; TRBD1, the table's D call, lacks a check against the DNA. TRBV21-1 is a known pseudogene. The CDR3 runs to 17 residues. Written as DNA, the CDR3 is TGTGCCAGCAGCAAATCAGGGGACGCCCCCTGCTCCTACGAGCAGTACTTC. This gives the protein CASSKSGDAPCSYEQYF.

The rearrangement uses TRBV5-1 and TRBJ2-1, with 8 nucleotides matching TRBD1. Germline V gene lookup returns CDR1 SGHRS and CDR2 YFSETQ. With 3 bases clipped from V and 8 bases from J, the junction kept 1 base outside the gene matches. The CDR3 totals 12 residues. The CDR3 region has the DNA TGCGCCAGCAGCTCGGACAGGGATGAGCAGTTCTTC. Its translation: CASSSDRDEQFF.

This clone appeared a few times. The chain's CDR3 is CASRWGGANSPLHF. The CDR3 DNA sequence: TGTGCCAGCAGATGGGGGGGGGCTAATTCACCCCTCCACTTT. The J gene is TRBJ1-6, the V gene TRBV27, with a possible D match to TRBD1 (6 bases). The CDR3 totals 14 residues. V was shortened by 6 bases and J by 6 bases, with 12 bases between the two germline ends. The germline CDR1 and CDR2 sequences are MNHEY and SMNVEV (reference sequence).

The V and J genes are TRBV7-9 and TRBJ2-7; D gene unclear. The CDR3 is made up of 13 amino acids. In germline, CDR1 is SEHNR, CDR2 FQNEAQ (reference sequence). The V end was cut by 5 bases, the J end by 4 bases, with 12 bases between. The CDR3 DNA reads TGTGCCAGCAGCCTCGATATCACTTACGAGCAGTACTTC. Translation: CASSLDITYEQYF.

This chain joins TRBV9 and TRBJ2-5; 9 nucleotides agree with TRBD2. The trim removed 0 bases at V and 5 bases at J, leaving 8 bases unmatched. CDR3 length: 16 residues. From germline, CDR1 is SGDLS and CDR2 YYNGEE. The CDR3 loop is CASSVGSSGGRETQYF. The DNA of the CDR3 is TGTGCCAGCAGCGTAGGGTCAAGCGGGGGGAGGGAGACCCAGTACTTC.

This clone showed up just a few times. The chain joins TRBV6-5 to TRBJ2-1, with 7 bases fitting TRBD2. The germline CDR1 and CDR2 sequences are MNHEY and SVGAGI. With 6 bases clipped from V and 12 bases from J, the junction kept 11 bases outside the gene matches. The CDR3 runs 13 residues. As DNA, the CDR3 is TGTGCCAGCAGCTTGGGAATTGCTAGCGGGCAGTTCTTC. This gives the protein CASSLGIASGQFF.

The chain is built from TRBV7-8 and TRBJ2-5; TRBD2 is a possible D gene (6 bases). The CDR3 length is 14 residues. Trimming removed 1 base at V and 5 bases at J, with 11 bases between. Germline V lookup: CDR1 SGHVS, CDR2 FQNEAQ. DNA of the CDR3: TGTGCCAGCAGCTTAGTACCGGAGGGGGAGACCCAGTACTTC. It translates to CASSLVPEGETQYF.